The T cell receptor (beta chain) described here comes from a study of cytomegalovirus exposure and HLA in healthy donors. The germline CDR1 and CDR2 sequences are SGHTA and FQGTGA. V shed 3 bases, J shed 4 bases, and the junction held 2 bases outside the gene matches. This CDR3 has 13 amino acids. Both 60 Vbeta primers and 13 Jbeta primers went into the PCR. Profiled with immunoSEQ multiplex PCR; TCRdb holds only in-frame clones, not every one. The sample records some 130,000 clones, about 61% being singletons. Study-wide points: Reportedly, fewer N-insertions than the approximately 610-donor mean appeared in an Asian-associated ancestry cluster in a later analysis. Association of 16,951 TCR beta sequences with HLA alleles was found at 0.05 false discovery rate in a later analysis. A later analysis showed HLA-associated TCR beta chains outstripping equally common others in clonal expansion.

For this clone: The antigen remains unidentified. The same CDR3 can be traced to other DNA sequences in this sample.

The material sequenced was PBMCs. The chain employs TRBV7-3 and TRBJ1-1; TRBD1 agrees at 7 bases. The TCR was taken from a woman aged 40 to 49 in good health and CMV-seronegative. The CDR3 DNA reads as TGTGCCAGCAGCTTGCAGGGGGGCACTGAAGCTTTCTTT. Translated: CASSLQGGTEAFF.